These 23 T cell receptor beta chains were sequenced from one sample in a study of OX40 agonist ivuxolimab in advanced cancers. The protocol was immunoSEQ multiplex PCR, while the TCRdb copy is restricted to in-frame clones and leaves out a portion. Of under 55,000 clones listed, approximately 95% were seen once; the top ten hold more than 20%. The source was CD4+ or CD8+ T cells sorted from blood, collected in a trial of the OX40 agonist ivuxolimab. All receptors come from an adult with an advanced solid tumor such as melanoma, head and neck, liver or kidney cancer.

This chain uses TRBV13 with TRBJ2-1, with D perhaps TRBD1 (5 bases). CDR3 size: 12 residues. Germline lookup yields CDR1 PRHDT and CDR2 FYEKMQ (reference sequence). V shed 5 bases and J shed 7 bases, with 9 bases lying between them. The CDR3 nucleotides read TGTGCCAGCAGCCCCAGGGTAAATGAGCAGTTCTTC. Its protein is CASSPRVNEQFF.

This clone came up a few times. V usage is TRBV4-1 and J usage is TRBJ2-1, with 11 positions matching TRBD2. V dropped 4 bases and J dropped 10; count of bases not matched to a gene: 15. The CDR3 runs 17 residues. Germline V gene lookup returns CDR1 MGHRA and CDR2 YSYEKL. CDR3 residues: CASSPLLAGGPELEQFF. In nucleotides, the CDR3 is TGCGCCAGCAGCCCTCTTTTAGCGGGAGGGCCGGAGCTGGAGCAGTTCTTC.

This rearrangement joins TRBV4-3 to TRBJ2-7, with TRBD2 matching over 7 bases. CDR1 is LGHNA and CDR2 is YSLEER in the germline V gene. V lost 0 bases to trimming and J lost 0 bases; unmatched junction nucleotides: 2. CDR3 length: 15 residues. The CDR3, as DNA: TGCGCCAGCAGCCAAGAGCGGGGGAGCTCCTACGAGCAGTACTTC. It translates to CASSQERGSSYEQYF.

The chain links TRBV2 to TRBJ1-4; 7 nucleotides match TRBD1. Germline lookup yields CDR1 SNHLY and CDR2 FYNNEI. The CDR3 is 16 amino acids. Trimming cost V 2 bases and J 5 bases; bases outside gene matches: 8. For the CDR3, the DNA is TGTGCCAGCAGTGAAAGGCTGGGACAGCGCAATGAAAAACTGTTTTTT. It encodes CASSERLGQRNEKLFF.

The chain carries TRBV5-6 and TRBJ2-5, with TRBD1 matching 10 bases. This CDR3 comprises 15 residues. Germline trimming cut 4 bases from V and 5 bases from J; bases unmatched to any gene: 8. Germline V CDR1 and CDR2: SGHDT, YYEEEE. This CDR3 is CASSPRTGGGETQYF. The CDR3 region has the DNA TGTGCCAGCAGCCCGAGGACAGGGGGGGGTGAGACCCAGTACTTC. Based on the CDR3 plus reference TRBV5-6 and TRBJ2-5, the full variable domain is DAGVTQSPTHLIKTRGQQVTLRCSPKSGHDTVSWYQQALGQGPQFIFQYYEEEERQRGNFPDRFSGHQFPNYSSELNVNALLLGDSALYLCASSPRTGGGETQYFGPGTRLLVL.

The V and J genes are TRBV18 and TRBJ2-3; 9 nucleotides match TRBD2. In germline, CDR1 is KGHSH, CDR2 LQKENI. There are 17 residues in the CDR3. Trimming cost V 3 bases and J 2 bases; bases outside gene matches: 9. The CDR3 DNA sequence: TGTGCCAGCTCACCCGCACTAGGGACTAGCAACACAGATACGCAGTATTTT. Translated, it gives CASSPALGTSNTDTQYF.

The rearrangement uses TRBV7-9 and TRBJ2-1, with D unclear. The CDR3 is 13 residues long. From germline, CDR1 is SEHNR and CDR2 FQNEAQ (reference sequence). Trimming removed 5 bases at V and 10 bases at J, with 15 bases between. CDR3 amino acids: CASSLPTRAEQFF. CDR3 DNA: TGTGCCAGCAGCCTTCCGACCCGGGCCGAGCAGTTCTTC.

This clone was counted a single time. CDR3 residues: CASSLTGEGNQPQHF. The CDR3 bases are TGTGCCAGCAGTTTAACAGGGGAAGGCAATCAGCCCCAGCATTTT. This chain links TRBV28 with TRBJ1-5; TRBD1 aligns across 7 bases. Germline V gene lookup returns CDR1 MDHEN and CDR2 SYDVKM. Trimming took 2 bases from V and 2 from J; bases not matched to a gene: 3. CDR3 length: 15 amino acids.

The rearrangement uses TRBV4-3 and TRBJ2-1; no definite D call. Germline V CDR1 and CDR2: LGHNA, YSLEER. CDR3 length equals 14 residues. The V end lost 3 bases, the J end lost 7 bases, and 13 bases lay between the germline ends. Here the CDR3 reads CASSQQRRGNEQFF. Written as DNA, the CDR3 is TGCGCCAGCAGCCAGCAAAGACGTGGTAATGAGCAGTTCTTC.

V gene TRBV6-5 combines with J gene TRBJ1-4, with a tentative D call TRBD1 (6 bases). CDR3 length: 12 residues. Germline CDR1 is MNHEY and CDR2 is SVGAGI. Trimming cost V 6 bases and J 8 bases, with 10 bases left between them. The CDR3 sequence is CASRTGTEKLFF. The DNA of the CDR3 is TGTGCCAGCAGAACCGGGACAGAAAAACTGTTTTTT.

The gene calls are TRBV4-3 and TRBJ2-1; D is uncertain. The CDR3 sequence is 16 residues long. The germline V gene has CDR1 LGHNA and CDR2 YSLEER. V was clipped by 0 bases and J by 0 bases, with 9 bases between them. CDR3 in amino acids: CASSQDAPSSYNEQFF. For the CDR3, the DNA is TGCGCCAGCAGCCAAGATGCCCCTAGCTCCTACAATGAGCAGTTCTTC.

The chain recombines TRBV9 with TRBJ1-5, with 10 positions matching TRBD1. Trimming took 4 bases from V and 5 from J; bases not matched to a gene: 3. Germline V gene data show CDR1 as SGDLS and CDR2 as YYNGEE. This CDR3 spans 14 amino acids. The CDR3, as DNA: TGTGCCAGCAGCCCCGGGACAGGGGATCAGCCCCAGCATTTT. Its protein is CASSPGTGDQPQHF.

The chain carries TRBV5-6 and TRBJ1-5; 11 bases map to TRBD1. The CDR3 is 17 amino acids. Germline CDR1 SGHDT, CDR2 YYEEEE. After removal of 3 bases from V and 6 bases from J, the junction contained 11 bases not matched to a gene. The DNA for the CDR3 is TGTGCCAGCAGCTCGTTCCCAAGGACAGGGGGCAGTCAGCCCCAGCATTTT. This gives the protein CASSSFPRTGGSQPQHF.

V gene TRBV28 combines with J gene TRBJ2-1; the D is unclear. This CDR3 comprises 15 residues. Deletions cut 6 bases from V and 7 bases from J, with 19 bases between. The germline V gene encodes CDR1 MDHEN and CDR2 SYDVKM. The CDR3 spells CASRPRVRLGNEQFF. For the CDR3, the DNA is TGTGCCAGCAGGCCCCGCGTAAGGCTCGGTAATGAGCAGTTCTTC.

The CDR3 is CASSQDQGNSYEQYF. The CDR3 DNA reads TGCGCCAGCAGCCAAGATCAAGGGAACTCCTACGAGCAGTACTTC. This chain links TRBV4-3 with TRBJ2-7; D ambiguous. The CDR3 loop spans 15 amino acids. Trimming pared 0 bases from V and 0 bases from J, leaving 9 bases between. CDR1 is LGHNA, CDR2 YSLEER, per germline.

This clone showed up just once. This chain joins TRBV19 and TRBJ2-3; 7 bases line up with TRBD2. Germline V gene sequence: CDR1 LNHDA, CDR2 SQIVND (reference sequence). Losses at the gene ends were 0 bases for V and 4 bases for J; bases not matched to a gene: 4. The CDR3 consists of 15 residues. The CDR3 DNA is TGTGCCAGTAGTATAGAGGGCGGGAGCCCAGATACGCAGTATTTT. It codes for CASSIEGGSPDTQYF. Looking up the rest from reference TRBV19 and TRBJ2-3 gives the full variable domain: DGGITQSPKYLFRKEGQNVTLSCEQNLNHDAMYWYRQDPGQGLRLIYYSQIVNDFQKGDIAEGYSVSREKKESFPLTVTSAQKNPTAFYLCASSIEGGSPDTQYFGPGTRLTVL.

This clone was found a few times. J is TRBJ1-1 and V is TRBV2; no firm D call. CDR1 is SNHLY, CDR2 FYNNEI, per germline. This CDR3 has 11 amino acids. The V end lost 9 bases, the J end lost 6 bases, and 11 bases lay between the germline ends. In DNA form, the CDR3 reads TGTGCCAGAGAGGACGGGGCTGAAGCTTTCTTT. This sequence encodes CAREDGAEAFF.

Concerning this clone itself: Other nucleotide sequences from this sample produce the same CDR3. The V and J genes are TRBV14 and TRBJ1-2; the D is unclear. V was clipped by 1 base and J by 2 bases, with 5 bases between them. The germline V gene has CDR1 SGHDN and CDR2 FVKESK. This CDR3 has 13 amino acids. CDR3: CASSQVENYGYTF. The CDR3, as DNA: TGTGCCAGCAGCCAAGTAGAGAACTATGGCTACACCTTC.

The chain is built from TRBV19 and TRBJ2-7; D remains ambiguous. CDR1 is LNHDA and CDR2 is SQIVND in the germline V gene (reference sequence). Trimming took 3 bases from V and 4 from J, leaving 16 bases between them. The CDR3 runs 15 residues. In DNA, the CDR3 is TGTGCCAGTAGTATTTACCGCACAGCTGAGTACGAGCAGTACTTC. Translating it yields CASSIYRTAEYEQYF.

This clone is a singleton in its sample. V gene TRBV27 combines with J gene TRBJ2-7, with D possibly called TRBD1 or TRBD2 (6 bases each). V shed 2 bases and J shed 2 bases, with 10 bases lying between them. The CDR3 is made up of 14 amino acids. CDR1 and CDR2 from the germline V gene are MNHEY and SMNVEV (reference sequence). CDR3 nucleotide sequence: TGTGCCAGCAGTTTAGGGGGGCCACCCTACGAGCAGTACTTC. Translating it yields CASSLGGPPYEQYF.

The gene calls are TRBV4-1 and TRBJ2-5, with D possibly TRBD1 on 5 matching bases. Trimming removed 0 bases at V and 2 bases at J, with 13 bases between. Germline V CDR1 and CDR2: MGHRA, YSYEKL. The CDR3 contains 16 residues. The CDR3 spells CASSQEAGQGQETQYF. The CDR3 bases are TGCGCCAGCAGCCAAGAGGCCGGGCAGGGACAAGAGACCCAGTACTTC.

In this sample, this clone turned up once. The chain carries TRBV28 and TRBJ2-1; 12 positions agree with TRBD1. Losses at the gene ends were 2 bases for V and 4 bases for J; bases not matched to a gene: 3. The germline V gene has CDR1 MDHEN and CDR2 SYDVKM. The CDR3 is 16 residues long. CDR3 loop: CASSLGDRGPYNEQFF. The CDR3 DNA reads as TGTGCCAGCAGTTTAGGGGACAGGGGGCCTTACAATGAGCAGTTCTTC.

J is TRBJ2-1 and V is TRBV16; D unclear. Trimming took 0 bases from V and 10 from J, leaving 7 bases between them. The CDR3 is made up of 12 amino acids. The V gene's germline CDR1 is KGHSY and CDR2 FQNENV. The CDR3 reads CASSQSGREQFF. The CDR3 region has the DNA TGTGCCAGCAGCCAATCGGGAAGAGAGCAGTTCTTC.